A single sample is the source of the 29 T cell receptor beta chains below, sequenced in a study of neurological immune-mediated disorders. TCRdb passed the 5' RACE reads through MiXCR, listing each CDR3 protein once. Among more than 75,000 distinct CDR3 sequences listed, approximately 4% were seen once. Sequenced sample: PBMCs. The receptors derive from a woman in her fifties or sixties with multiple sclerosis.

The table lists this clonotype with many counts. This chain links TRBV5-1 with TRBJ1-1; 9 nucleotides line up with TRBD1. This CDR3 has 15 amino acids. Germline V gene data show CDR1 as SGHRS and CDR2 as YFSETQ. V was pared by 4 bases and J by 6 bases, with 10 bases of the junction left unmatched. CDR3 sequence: CASSAAGTGIAEAFF. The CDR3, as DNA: TGCGCCAGCAGCGCAGCCGGGACAGGGATCGCTGAAGCTTTCTTT.

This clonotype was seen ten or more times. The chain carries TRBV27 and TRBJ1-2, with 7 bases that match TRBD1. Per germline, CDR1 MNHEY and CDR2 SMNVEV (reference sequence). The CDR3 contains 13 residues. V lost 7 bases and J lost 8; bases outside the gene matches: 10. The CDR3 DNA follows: TGTGCCAGCATTCGTGGACAGGCGGAAGGCTACACCTTC. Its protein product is CASIRGQAEGYTF.

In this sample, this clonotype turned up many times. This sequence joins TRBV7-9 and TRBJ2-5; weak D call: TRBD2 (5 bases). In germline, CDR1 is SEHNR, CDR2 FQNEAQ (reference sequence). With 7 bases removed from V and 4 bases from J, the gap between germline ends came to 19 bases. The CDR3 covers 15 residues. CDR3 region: CASTLVGESAETQYF. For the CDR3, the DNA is TGTGCCAGCACCCTAGTCGGGGAGAGTGCAGAGACCCAGTACTTC.

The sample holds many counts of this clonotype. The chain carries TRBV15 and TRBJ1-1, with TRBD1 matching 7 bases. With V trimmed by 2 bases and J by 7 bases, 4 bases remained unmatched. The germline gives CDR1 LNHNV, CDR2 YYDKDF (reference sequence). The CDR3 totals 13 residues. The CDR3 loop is CATSRNRDSEAFF. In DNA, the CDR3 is TGTGCCACCAGCAGAAACCGGGACAGTGAAGCTTTCTTT.

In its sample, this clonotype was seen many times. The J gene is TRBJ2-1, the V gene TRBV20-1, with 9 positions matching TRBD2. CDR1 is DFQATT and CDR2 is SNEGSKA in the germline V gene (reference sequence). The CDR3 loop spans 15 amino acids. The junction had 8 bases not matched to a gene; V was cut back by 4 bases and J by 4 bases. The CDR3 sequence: CSAKVSGLAYNEQFF. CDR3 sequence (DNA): TGCAGTGCTAAAGTTTCAGGACTAGCGTACAATGAGCAGTTCTTC.

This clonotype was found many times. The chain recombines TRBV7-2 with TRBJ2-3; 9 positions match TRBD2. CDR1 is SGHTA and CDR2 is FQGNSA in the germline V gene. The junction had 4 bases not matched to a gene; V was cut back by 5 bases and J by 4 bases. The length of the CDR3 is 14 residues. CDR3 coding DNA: TGTGCCAGCAGCCAGGGACTAGCATCAGATACGCAGTATTTT. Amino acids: CASSQGLASDTQYF. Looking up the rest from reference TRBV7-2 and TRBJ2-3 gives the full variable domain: GAGVSQSPSNKVTEKGKDVELRCDPISGHTALYWYRQSLGQGLEFLIYFQGNSAPDKSGLPSDRFSAERTGGSVSTLTIQRTQQEDSAVYLCASSQGLASDTQYFGPGTRLTVL.

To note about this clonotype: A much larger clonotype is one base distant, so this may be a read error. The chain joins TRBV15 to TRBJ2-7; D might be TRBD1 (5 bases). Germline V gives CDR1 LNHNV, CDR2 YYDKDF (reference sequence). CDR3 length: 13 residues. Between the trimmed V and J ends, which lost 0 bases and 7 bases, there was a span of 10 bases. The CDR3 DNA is TGTGCCACCAGCAGAGAAGGGGAAAGAGAGCAGTACTTC. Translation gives CATSREGEREQYF. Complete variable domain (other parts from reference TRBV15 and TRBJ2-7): DAMVIQNPRYQVTQFGKPVTLSCSQTLNHNVMYWYQQKSSQAPKLLFHYYDKDFNNEADTPDNFQSRRPNTSFCFLDIRSPGLGDTAMYLCATSREGEREQYFGPGTRLTVT.

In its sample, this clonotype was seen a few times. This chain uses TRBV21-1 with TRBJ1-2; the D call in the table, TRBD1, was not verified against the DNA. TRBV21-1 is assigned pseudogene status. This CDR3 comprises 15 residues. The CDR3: CASSTPPWGTGGYTF. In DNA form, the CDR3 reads TGTGCCAGCAGCACCCCACCGTGGGGGACCGGGGGCTACACCTTC.

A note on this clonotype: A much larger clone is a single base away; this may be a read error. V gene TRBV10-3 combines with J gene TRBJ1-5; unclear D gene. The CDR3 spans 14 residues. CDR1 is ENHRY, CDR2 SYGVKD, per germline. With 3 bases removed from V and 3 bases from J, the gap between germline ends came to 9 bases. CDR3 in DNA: TGTGCCATCAGTGACGAGGTTAACAATCAGCCCCAGCATTTT. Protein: CAISDEVNNQPQHF.

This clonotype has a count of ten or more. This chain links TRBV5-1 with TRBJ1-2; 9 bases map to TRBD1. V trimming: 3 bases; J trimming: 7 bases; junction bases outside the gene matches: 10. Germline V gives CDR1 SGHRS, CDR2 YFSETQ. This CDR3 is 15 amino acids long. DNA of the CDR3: TGCGCCAGCAGCTGGGGGGACAGGGAGCCACGTGGCTACACCTTC. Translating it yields CASSWGDREPRGYTF.

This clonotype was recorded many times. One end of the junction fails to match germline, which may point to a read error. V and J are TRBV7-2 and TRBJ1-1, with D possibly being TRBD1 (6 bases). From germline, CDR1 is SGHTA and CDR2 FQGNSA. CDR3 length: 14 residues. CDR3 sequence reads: CASSLGPVQTGSLF. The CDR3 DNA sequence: TGTGCCAGCAGCTTAGGTCCCGTGCAGACAGGTTCTCTCTTT.

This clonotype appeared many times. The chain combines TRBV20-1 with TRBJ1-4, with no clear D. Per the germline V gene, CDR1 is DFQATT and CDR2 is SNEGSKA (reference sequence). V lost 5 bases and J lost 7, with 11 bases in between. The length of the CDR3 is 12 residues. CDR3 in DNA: TGCAGTGCTCTGGGTCGATCTGAAAAACTGTTTTTT. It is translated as CSALGRSEKLFF.

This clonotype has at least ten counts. CDR3: CASSLAWAGTPEAFF. DNA for the CDR3: TGCGCCAGCAGCTTGGCCTGGGCTGGCACCCCAGAAGCTTTCTTT. The gene calls are TRBV5-1 and TRBJ1-1; no reliable D call. The CDR3 is 15 residues long. Germline CDR1 SGHRS, CDR2 YFSETQ. V lost 0 bases to trimming and J lost 8 bases, with 17 bases between them.

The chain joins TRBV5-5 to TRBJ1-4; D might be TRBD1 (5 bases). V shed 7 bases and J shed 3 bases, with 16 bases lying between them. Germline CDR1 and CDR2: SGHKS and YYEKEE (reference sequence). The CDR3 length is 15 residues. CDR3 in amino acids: CASRSMGQSNEKLFF. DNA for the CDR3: TGTGCCAGCCGGTCGATGGGGCAGTCTAATGAAAAACTGTTTTTT.

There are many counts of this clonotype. The CDR3 reads CASSHPTGGLWAEAFF. CDR3 in DNA: TGTGCCAGCAGCCACCCTACAGGGGGCCTTTGGGCTGAAGCTTTCTTT. The chain links TRBV3-1 to TRBJ1-1; 9 bases map to TRBD1. The germline V gene encodes CDR1 LGHDT and CDR2 YNNKEL (reference sequence). The V and J ends lost 3 bases and 6 bases, in that order; junction bases with no gene match: 11. The CDR3 covers 16 residues.

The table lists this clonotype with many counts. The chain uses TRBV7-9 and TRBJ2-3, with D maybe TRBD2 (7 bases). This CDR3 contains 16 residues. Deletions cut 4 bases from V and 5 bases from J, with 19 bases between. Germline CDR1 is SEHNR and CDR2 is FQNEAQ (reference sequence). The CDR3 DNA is TGTGCCAGCAGCTCTACCGGAGTGGGGGGGCGAGATACGCAGTATTTT. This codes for CASSSTGVGGRDTQYF.

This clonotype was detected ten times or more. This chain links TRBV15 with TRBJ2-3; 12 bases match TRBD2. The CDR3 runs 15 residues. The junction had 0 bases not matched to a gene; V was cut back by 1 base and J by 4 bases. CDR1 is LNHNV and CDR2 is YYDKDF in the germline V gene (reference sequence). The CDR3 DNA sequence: TGTGCCACCAGCAGAGCTAGCGGGGGGGCAGATACGCAGTATTTT. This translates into CATSRASGGADTQYF.

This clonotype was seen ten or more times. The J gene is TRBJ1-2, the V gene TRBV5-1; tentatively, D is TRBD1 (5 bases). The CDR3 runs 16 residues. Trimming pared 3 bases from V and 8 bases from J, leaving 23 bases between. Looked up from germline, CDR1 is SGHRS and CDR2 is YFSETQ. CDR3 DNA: TGCGCCAGCAGCTGGGGAGGAGGGGCCGACCCAGCCGGCTACACCTTC. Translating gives CASSWGGGADPAGYTF.

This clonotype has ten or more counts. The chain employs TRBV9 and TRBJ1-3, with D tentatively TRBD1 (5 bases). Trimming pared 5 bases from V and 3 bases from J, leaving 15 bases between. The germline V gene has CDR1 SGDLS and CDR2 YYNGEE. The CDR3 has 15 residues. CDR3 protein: CASRDGTSLGNTIYF. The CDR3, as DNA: TGTGCCAGCAGGGATGGGACCTCTCTTGGAAACACCATATATTTT.

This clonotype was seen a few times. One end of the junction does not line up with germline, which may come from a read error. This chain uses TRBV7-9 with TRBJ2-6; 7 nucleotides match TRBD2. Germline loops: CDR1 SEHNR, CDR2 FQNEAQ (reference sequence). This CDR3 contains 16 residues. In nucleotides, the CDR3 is TGTGCCAGCAGCCCGAGCGGGGTCTCTGGGGCCAAAGTCCTGACTTTC. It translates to CASSPSGVSGAKVLTF.

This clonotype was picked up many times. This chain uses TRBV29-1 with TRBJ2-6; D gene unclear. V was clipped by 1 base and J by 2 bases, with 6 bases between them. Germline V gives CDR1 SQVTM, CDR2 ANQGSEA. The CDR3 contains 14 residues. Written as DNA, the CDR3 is TGCAGCGTTGAAGTGGGCGCTGGGGCCAACGTCCTGACTTTC. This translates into CSVEVGAGANVLTF.

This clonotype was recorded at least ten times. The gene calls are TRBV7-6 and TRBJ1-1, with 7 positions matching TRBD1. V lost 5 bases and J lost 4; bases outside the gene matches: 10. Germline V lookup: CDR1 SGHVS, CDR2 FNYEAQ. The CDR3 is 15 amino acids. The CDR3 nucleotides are TGTGCCAGCAGCCCGAGACAGGGCTCGGGCACTGAAGCTTTCTTT. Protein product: CASSPRQGSGTEAFF.

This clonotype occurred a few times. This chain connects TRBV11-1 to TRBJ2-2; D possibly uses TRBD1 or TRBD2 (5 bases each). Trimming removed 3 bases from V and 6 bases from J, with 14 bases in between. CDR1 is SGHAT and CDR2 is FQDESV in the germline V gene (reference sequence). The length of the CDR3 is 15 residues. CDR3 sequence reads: CASSFVTGPAGELFF. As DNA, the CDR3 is TGTGCCAGCAGCTTCGTGACGGGACCTGCCGGGGAGCTGTTTTTT.

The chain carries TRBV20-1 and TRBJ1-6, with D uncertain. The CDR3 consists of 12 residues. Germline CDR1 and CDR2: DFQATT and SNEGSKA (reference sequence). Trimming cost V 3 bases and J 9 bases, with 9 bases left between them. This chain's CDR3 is CSARETGSPLHF. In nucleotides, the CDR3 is TGCAGTGCTAGGGAAACGGGTTCACCCCTCCACTTT.

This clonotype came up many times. This chain's CDR3 is CSASGTGHRGEAFF. CDR3 nucleotides: TGCAGTGCTTCCGGGACAGGACACCGGGGCGAAGCTTTCTTT. This rearrangement joins TRBV20-1 to TRBJ1-1; TRBD1 matches 8 bases. The CDR3 covers 14 residues. V lost 5 bases to trimming and J lost 8 bases; unmatched junction nucleotides: 13. Germline V gene lookup returns CDR1 DFQATT and CDR2 SNEGSKA (reference sequence).

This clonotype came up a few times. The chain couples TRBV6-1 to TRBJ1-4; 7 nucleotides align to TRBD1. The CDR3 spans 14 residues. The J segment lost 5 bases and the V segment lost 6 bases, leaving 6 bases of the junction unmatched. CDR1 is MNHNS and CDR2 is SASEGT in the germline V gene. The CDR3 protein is CASSEGQKNEKLFF. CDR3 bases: TGTGCCAGCAGCGAGGGACAGAAGAATGAAAAACTGTTTTTT.

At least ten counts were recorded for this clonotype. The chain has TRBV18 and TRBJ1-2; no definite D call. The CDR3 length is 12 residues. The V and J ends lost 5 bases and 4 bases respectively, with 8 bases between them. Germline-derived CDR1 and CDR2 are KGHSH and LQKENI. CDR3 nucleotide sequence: TGTGCCAGCTCATCTCCAGCCTATGGCTACACCTTC. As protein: CASSSPAYGYTF.

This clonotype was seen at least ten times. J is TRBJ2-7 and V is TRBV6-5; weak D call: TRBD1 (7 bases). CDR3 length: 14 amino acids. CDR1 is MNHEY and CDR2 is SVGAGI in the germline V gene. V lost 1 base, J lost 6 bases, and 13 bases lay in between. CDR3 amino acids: CASSYLEGAGEQYF. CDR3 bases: TGTGCCAGCAGTTACTTGGAGGGGGCTGGCGAGCAGTACTTC.

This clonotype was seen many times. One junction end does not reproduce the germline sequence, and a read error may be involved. CDR3 loop: CASSLGQGEETQYF. The CDR3 DNA is TGTGCTAGCAGCTTAGGACAGGGCGAGGAGACCCAGTACTTC. The chain has TRBV7-7 and TRBJ2-5, with TRBD1 matching 8 bases. This CDR3 region has 14 residues. Germline CDR1 is SSHAT and CDR2 is FNYEAQ (reference sequence).